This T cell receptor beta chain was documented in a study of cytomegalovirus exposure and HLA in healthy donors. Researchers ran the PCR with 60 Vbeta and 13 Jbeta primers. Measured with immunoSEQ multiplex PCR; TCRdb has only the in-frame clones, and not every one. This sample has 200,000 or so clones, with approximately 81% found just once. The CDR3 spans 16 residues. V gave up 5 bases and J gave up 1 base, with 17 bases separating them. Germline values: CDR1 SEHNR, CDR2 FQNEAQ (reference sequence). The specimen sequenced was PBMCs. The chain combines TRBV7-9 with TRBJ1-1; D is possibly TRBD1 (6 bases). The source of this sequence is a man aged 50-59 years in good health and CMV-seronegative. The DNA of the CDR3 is TGTGCCAGCAGCCCGAGGGGCCAGGGGCGGAACACTGAAGCTTTCTTT. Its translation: CASSPRGQGRNTEAFF.